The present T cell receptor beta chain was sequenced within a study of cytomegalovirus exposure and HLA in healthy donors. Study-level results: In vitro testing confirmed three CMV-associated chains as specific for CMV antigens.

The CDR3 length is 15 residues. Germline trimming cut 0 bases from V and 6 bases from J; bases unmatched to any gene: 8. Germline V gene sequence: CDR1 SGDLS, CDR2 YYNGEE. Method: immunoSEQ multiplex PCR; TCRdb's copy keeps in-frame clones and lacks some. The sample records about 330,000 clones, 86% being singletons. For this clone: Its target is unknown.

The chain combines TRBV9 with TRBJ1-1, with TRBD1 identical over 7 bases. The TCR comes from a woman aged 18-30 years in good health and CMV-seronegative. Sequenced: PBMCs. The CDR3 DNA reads TGTGCCAGCAGCGTAGTTTCGACAGGGCCTGCTGAAGCTTTCTTT. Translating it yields CASSVVSTGPAEAFF.